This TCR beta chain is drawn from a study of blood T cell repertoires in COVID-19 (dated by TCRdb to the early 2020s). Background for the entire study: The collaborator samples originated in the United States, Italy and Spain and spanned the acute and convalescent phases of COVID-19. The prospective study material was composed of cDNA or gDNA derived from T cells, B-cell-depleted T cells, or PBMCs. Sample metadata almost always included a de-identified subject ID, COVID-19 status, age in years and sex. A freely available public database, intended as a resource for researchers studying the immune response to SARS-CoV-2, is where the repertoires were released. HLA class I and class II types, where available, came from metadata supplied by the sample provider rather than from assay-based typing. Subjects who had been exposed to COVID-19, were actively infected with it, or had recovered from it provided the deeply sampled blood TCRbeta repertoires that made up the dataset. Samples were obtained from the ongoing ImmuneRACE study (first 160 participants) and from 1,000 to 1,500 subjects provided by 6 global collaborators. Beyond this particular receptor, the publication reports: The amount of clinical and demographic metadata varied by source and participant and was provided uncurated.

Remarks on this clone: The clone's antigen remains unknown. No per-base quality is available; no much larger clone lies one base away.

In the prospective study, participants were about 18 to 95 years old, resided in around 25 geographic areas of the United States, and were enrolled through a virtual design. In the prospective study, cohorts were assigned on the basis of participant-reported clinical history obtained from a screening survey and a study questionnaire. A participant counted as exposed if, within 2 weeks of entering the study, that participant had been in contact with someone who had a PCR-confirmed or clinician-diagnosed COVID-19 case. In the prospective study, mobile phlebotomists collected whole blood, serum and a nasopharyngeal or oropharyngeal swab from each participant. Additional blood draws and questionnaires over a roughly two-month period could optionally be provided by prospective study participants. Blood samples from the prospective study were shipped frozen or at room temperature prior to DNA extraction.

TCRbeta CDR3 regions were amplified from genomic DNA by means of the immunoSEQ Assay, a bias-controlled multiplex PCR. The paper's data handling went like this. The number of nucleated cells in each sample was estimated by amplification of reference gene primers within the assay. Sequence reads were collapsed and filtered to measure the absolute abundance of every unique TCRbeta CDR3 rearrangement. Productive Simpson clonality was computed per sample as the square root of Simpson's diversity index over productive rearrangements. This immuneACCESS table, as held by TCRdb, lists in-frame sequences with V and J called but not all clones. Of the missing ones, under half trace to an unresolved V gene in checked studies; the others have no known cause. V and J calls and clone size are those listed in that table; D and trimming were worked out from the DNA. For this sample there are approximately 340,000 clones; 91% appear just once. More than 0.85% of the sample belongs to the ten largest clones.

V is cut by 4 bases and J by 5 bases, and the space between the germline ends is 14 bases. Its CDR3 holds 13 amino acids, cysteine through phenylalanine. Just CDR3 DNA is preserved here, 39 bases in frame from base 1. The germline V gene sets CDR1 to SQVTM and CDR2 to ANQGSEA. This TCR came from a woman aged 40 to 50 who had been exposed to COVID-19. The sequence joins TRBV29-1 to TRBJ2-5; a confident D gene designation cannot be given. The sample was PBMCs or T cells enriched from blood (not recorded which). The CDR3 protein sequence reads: CSVVRPVGETQYF. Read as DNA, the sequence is TGCAGCGTTGTACGTCCTGTCGGGGAGACCCAGTACTTC. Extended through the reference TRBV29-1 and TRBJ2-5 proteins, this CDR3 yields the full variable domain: SAVISQKPSRDICQRGTSLTIQCQVDSQVTMMFWYRQQPGQSLTLIATANQGSEATYESGFVIDKFPISRPNLTFSTLTVSNMSPEDSSIYLCSVVRPVGETQYFGPGTRLLVL.